The entry below describes one TCR beta chain. At the DNA level, this CDR3 is encoded by other sequences in the same sample as well. This sample was taken from a study of blood T cell repertoires in COVID-19. Across the study: The United States, Italy and Spain were the sources of the acute and convalescent COVID-19 samples. T cells, B-cell-depleted T cells, or PBMCs supplied cDNA or gDNA.

This CDR3 spans 12 amino acids. Germline CDR1 and CDR2: WNHNN and SYGVQD (reference sequence). Trimming shortened V by 4 bases and J by 6 bases, and 10 bases separated the two germline ends. Study processing details: Researchers report that nucleated cell counts were estimated from reference gene primer amplification. Generated by immunoSEQ multiplex PCR, the TCRdb table keeps only in-frame clones and is missing some. That table furnishes V, J and clone size, whereas the DNA furnished D and trimming. The table includes 150,000 to 200,000 clones, roughly 70% detected once. The chain has TRBV10-1 and TRBJ2-7, with a weak D call TRBD1 (6 bases). This receptor was identified in a woman older than 75 with acute or convalescent COVID-19. The sample consisted of peripheral blood. CDR3 sequence (DNA): TGCGCCAGCAGTGGGACAGTCGGCGAGCAGTACTTC. Protein sequence: CASSGTVGEQYF.